This paragraph reports one T cell receptor (beta chain). The CDR3 extends over 15 amino acids. J gave up 4 bases and V 5 bases, and 10 bases lay outside the gene matches. The V gene's germline CDR1 is MNHEY and CDR2 SVGAGI. The data are from a study of blood T cell repertoires in COVID-19. Study information: The United States, Italy and Spain provided the acute and convalescent COVID-19 samples. Nucleic acid was either cDNA or gDNA, and it came from T cells, B-cell-depleted T cells, or PBMCs.

Per the original data handling: Estimation of nucleated cell counts was performed using reference gene primer amplification. Method: immunoSEQ multiplex PCR; TCRdb's copy keeps in-frame clones and lacks some. V and J calls and clone size are given by that table; D and trimming were obtained from the DNA. The sample contains just under 80,000 clones, 80% of which appear only once. The source of this sequence is a woman between 65 and 79 years old with acute or convalescent COVID-19. V and J are TRBV6-5 and TRBJ1-1; the match to TRBD1 covers 7 bases. The sequenced sample consisted of peripheral blood. The CDR3 coding sequence is TGTGCCAGCAGTCCCCGGGACAGTGGCGGCACTGAAGCTTTCTTT. Translating it yields CASSPRDSGGTEAFF.